Following are 15 T cell receptor beta chains from one sample sequenced in a study of control samples from healthy donors and cancer patients. The protocol was immunoSEQ multiplex PCR, while the TCRdb copy is restricted to in-frame clones and leaves out a portion. Among 120,000 or so clones listed, approximately 91% were seen once. Specimen: blood. The receptor source for this set is a woman aged 18-35 years in good health.

This chain uses TRBV20-1 with TRBJ1-2; D is uncertain. The V gene's germline CDR1 is DFQATT and CDR2 SNEGSKA (reference sequence). The CDR3 is 12 residues long. The V end lost 3 bases, the J end lost 8 bases, and 13 bases lay between the germline ends. The DNA of the CDR3 is TGCAGTGCTAGTGCGGACCCGCTCGGCTACACCTTC. It encodes CSASADPLGYTF.

The J gene is TRBJ1-5, the V gene TRBV7-2, with D uncertain. CDR3 length equals 14 residues. With 1 base removed from V and 3 bases from J, the gap between germline ends came to 7 bases. From germline, CDR1 is SGHTA and CDR2 FQGNSA. Here the CDR3 reads CASSLGWNNQPQHF. Here the CDR3 DNA reads TGTGCCAGCAGCTTAGGGTGGAACAATCAGCCCCAGCATTTT.

This clone was seen a few times. The chain has TRBV18 and TRBJ2-1, with TRBD1 as a possible D gene (6 bases). Germline V CDR1 and CDR2: KGHSH, LQKENI. With 4 bases removed from V and 5 bases from J, the gap between germline ends came to 9 bases. The CDR3 loop spans 13 amino acids. CDR3 sequence reads: CASSRQDHNEQFF. For the CDR3, the DNA is TGTGCCAGCTCACGACAGGACCACAATGAGCAGTTCTTC.

The chain recombines TRBV21-1 with TRBJ1-5. TRBV21-1 is tagged as a pseudogene. This CDR3 is built from 17 residues. CDR3 coding DNA: TGTGCTAGCAGTTTGAGCCTAGCTACATGGCATCATCAGCCCCAGCATTTT. Translated, it gives CASSLSLATWHHQPQHF.

CDR3 sequence reads: CASSRDRTNSNQPQHF. The CDR3 nucleotides are TGTGCCAGCAGCCGGGACAGGACAAATAGCAATCAGCCCCAGCATTTT. The J gene is TRBJ1-5, the V gene TRBV5-8; 8 bases line up with TRBD1. CDR3 length: 16 amino acids. J lost 0 bases, V lost 4 bases, and 6 bases had no gene match. CDR1 is SGHTS, CDR2 YDEGEE, per germline. The full variable domain, in which reference TRBV5-8 and TRBJ1-5 provide the parts outside the CDR3, is EAGVTQSPTHLIKTRGQQATLRCSPISGHTSVYWYQQALGLGLQFLLWYDEGEERNRGNFPPRFSGRQFPNYSSELNVNALELEDSALYLCASSRDRTNSNQPQHFGDGTRLSIL.

This clone is a singleton in its sample. V is TRBV6-1 and J is TRBJ2-6; D remains unclear. CDR1 and CDR2 from the germline V gene are MNHNS and SASEGT. This CDR3 is 13 amino acids long. The V end lost 2 bases, the J end lost 1 base, and 0 bases lay between the germline ends. The CDR3: CASSESGANVLTF. In nucleotides, the CDR3 is TGTGCCAGCAGTGAATCTGGGGCCAACGTCCTGACTTTC.

To note about this clone: In the same sample, other DNA sequences code for this CDR3. The V and J genes are TRBV12-5 and TRBJ2-3, with 12 nucleotides matching TRBD1. Germline V lookup: CDR1 LGHNT, CDR2 FRNRAP. The CDR3 totals 17 residues. V lost 1 base and J lost 9; bases outside the gene matches: 11. This CDR3 is CASGLGAGTGGRETQYF. The CDR3 DNA sequence: TGTGCTAGTGGTTTGGGGGCCGGGACAGGGGGCCGAGAGACGCAGTATTTT. Full variable domain (rest looked up from reference TRBV12-5 and TRBJ2-3): DARVTQTPRHKVTEMGQEVTMRCQPILGHNTVFWYRQTMMQGLELLAYFRNRAPLDDSGMPKDRFSAEMPDATLATLKIQPSEPRDSAVYFCASGLGAGTGGRETQYFGPGTRLTVL.

V is TRBV19 and J is TRBJ1-6; the match to TRBD1 covers 9 bases. This CDR3 has 18 residues. The ends lost 3 bases at V and 8 bases at J; junction bases unmatched: 14. The germline CDR1 and CDR2 sequences are LNHDA and SQIVND (reference sequence). The CDR3 DNA reads TGTGCCAGTAGTATCCCCGCACGAGGACAGGGGAACGATTCACCCCTCCACTTT. Amino acids: CASSIPARGQGNDSPLHF.

The chain couples TRBV27 to TRBJ2-5; D might be TRBD2 (6 bases). Per the germline V gene, CDR1 is MNHEY and CDR2 is SMNVEV (reference sequence). Trimming took 4 bases from V and 5 from J, leaving 14 bases between them. This CDR3 has 14 residues. CDR3 sequence: CASSSPREVETQYF. The CDR3 DNA follows: TGTGCCAGCAGTTCCCCGAGGGAGGTGGAGACCCAGTACTTC.

V gene TRBV7-9 combines with J gene TRBJ2-3, with D perhaps matching TRBD2 (6 bases). This CDR3 has 15 residues. Trimming stripped 6 bases from V and 3 bases from J, with 16 bases between. CDR1 and CDR2 (germline): SEHNR, FQNEAQ (reference sequence). The CDR3 loop is CASSLLSGATDTQYF. The CDR3 bases are TGTGCCAGCAGTTTACTATCGGGAGCGACAGATACGCAGTATTTT.

This rearrangement joins TRBV21-1 to TRBJ2-5; TRBD1, the table's D call, was not compared with the DNA. TRBV21-1 is a pseudogene segment. The CDR3 runs 17 residues. CDR3 in amino acids: CASSKVPPDRRRETQYF. The CDR3 coding sequence is TGTGCCAGCAGCAAAGTCCCCCCGGACAGGAGGCGAGAGACCCAGTACTTC.

The V call is TRBV6-2 or TRBV6-3, the J call TRBJ1-4, with D unclear. This CDR3 contains 14 residues. Germline V gene sequence: CDR1 MNHEY, CDR2 SVGEGT. Trimming removed 0 bases at V and 8 bases at J, with 10 bases between. The CDR3 DNA sequence: TGTGCCAGCAGTTACTCTTTGGTTCGGGAAAAACTGTTTTTT. The encoded protein is CASSYSLVREKLFF.

The chain uses TRBV12-3 or TRBV12-4 and TRBJ1-2; the match to TRBD1 covers 7 bases. This CDR3 is 13 amino acids long. Trimming cost V 6 bases and J 6 bases; bases outside gene matches: 7. CDR3 DNA: TGTGCCAGCAGCAAAACAACAGGGGATGGCTACACCTTC. Translated: CASSKTTGDGYTF.

The chain links TRBV4-1 to TRBJ1-1; tentatively, D is TRBD1 (6 bases). The ends were cut back, 1 base at V and 6 bases at J, with 21 bases in the middle. There are 17 residues in the CDR3. Germline V gene sequence: CDR1 MGHRA, CDR2 YSYEKL. The CDR3 DNA is TGCGCCAGCAGCCAAGTTAGACAGGAGGGACGAGCCCCTGAAGCTTTCTTT. Translation gives CASSQVRQEGRAPEAFF.

The rearrangement joins TRBV20-1 to TRBJ2-3; 8 bases are shared with TRBD2. The CDR3 runs to 16 residues. Trimming at V came to 3 bases and at J to 2 bases, leaving 10 bases not matched to a gene. The V gene's germline CDR1 is DFQATT and CDR2 SNEGSKA (reference sequence). The CDR3 is CSASASGFSSTDTQYF. The CDR3 DNA reads as TGCAGTGCTAGTGCTAGCGGGTTTTCGTCCACAGATACGCAGTATTTT.